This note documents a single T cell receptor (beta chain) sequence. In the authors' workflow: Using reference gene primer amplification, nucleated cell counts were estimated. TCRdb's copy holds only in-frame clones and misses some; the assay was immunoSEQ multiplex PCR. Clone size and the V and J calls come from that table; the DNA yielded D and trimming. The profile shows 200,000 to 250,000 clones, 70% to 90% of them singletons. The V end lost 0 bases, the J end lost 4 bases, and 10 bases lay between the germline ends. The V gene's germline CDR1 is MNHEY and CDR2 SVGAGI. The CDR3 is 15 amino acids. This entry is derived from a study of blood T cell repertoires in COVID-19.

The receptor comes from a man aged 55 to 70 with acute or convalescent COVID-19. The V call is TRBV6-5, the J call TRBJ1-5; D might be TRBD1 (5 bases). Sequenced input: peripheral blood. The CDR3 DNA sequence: TGTGCCAGCAGTTACTCCGCCAGGGTAAATCAGCCCCAGCATTTT. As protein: CASSYSARVNQPQHF.